This T cell receptor beta chain was observed in a study of blood T cell repertoires in COVID-19. TCRdb keeps only in-frame clones here, not all; method: immunoSEQ multiplex PCR. The data contain around 400,000 clones, 80% to 85% of them singletons. The CDR3 has 13 residues. V was trimmed by 3 bases and J by 3 bases, leaving 8 bases between them. The germline CDR1 and CDR2 sequences are SGHAT and FQDESV (reference sequence). What was sequenced was PBMCs or T cells enriched from blood (not recorded which). The receptor was isolated from a woman in her 50s who had recovered from COVID-19. This rearrangement joins TRBV11-1 to TRBJ2-5; a possible D gene is TRBD2 (6 bases). The CDR3: CASSFGGEETQYF. The CDR3 nucleotides are TGTGCCAGCAGCTTCGGGGGAGAAGAGACCCAGTACTTC.